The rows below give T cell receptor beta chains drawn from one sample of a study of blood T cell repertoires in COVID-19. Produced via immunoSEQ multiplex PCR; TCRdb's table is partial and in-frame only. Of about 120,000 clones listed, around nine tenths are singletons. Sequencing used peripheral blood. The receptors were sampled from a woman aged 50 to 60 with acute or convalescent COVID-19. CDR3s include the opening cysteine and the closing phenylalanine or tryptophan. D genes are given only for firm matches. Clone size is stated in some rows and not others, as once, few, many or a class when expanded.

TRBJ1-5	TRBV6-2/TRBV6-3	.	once	CASSMPNNQPQHF	TGTGCCAGCAGTATGCCTAACAATCAGCCCCAGCATTTT
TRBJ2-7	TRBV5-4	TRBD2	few	CASSSREAGGYEQYF	TGTGCCAGCAGCTCCCGGGAAGCGGGAGGCTACGAGCAGTACTTC
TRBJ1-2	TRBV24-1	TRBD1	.	CATSDSRTGRNGYTF	TGTGCCACCAGTGATTCGAGGACAGGGAGAAATGGCTACACCTTC
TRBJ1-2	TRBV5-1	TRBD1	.	CASSLEGQGNGYTF	TGCGCCAGCAGCTTGGAGGGACAGGGAAATGGCTACACCTTC
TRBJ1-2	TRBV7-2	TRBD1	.	CASSSHRGRSWGYTF	TGTGCCAGCAGCTCGCACAGGGGGCGGTCTTGGGGCTACACCTTC
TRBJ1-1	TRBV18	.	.	CASSRAGDINTEAFF	TGTGCCAGCTCGCGAGCCGGGGACATAAACACTGAAGCTTTCTTT
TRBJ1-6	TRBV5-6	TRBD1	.	CASSAGTGSQNSPLHF	TGTGCCAGCAGCGCCGGGACAGGGTCTCAAAATTCACCCCTCCACTTT
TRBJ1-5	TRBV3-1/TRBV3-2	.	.	CASSQEGGQPQHF	TGTGCCAGCAGCCAAGAGGGAGGCCAGCCCCAGCATTTT
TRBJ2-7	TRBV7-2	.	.	CASSSPQRVGEQYF	TGTGCCAGCAGTAGTCCTCAGCGGGTCGGCGAGCAGTACTTC
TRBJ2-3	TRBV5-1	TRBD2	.	CASSLRLVSGGRADTQYF	TGCGCCAGCAGCTTGAGACTGGTTTCAGGCGGGAGAGCAGATACGCAGTATTTT
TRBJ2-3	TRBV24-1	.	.	CATSDFGGDPDTQYF	TGTGCCACCAGTGATTTTGGCGGGGATCCCGATACGCAGTATTTT
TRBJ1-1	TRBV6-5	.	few	CASSFGTPGTEAFF	TGTGCCAGCAGTTTCGGGACACCGGGAACTGAAGCTTTCTTT
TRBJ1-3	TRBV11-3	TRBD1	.	CASRQDPGQGAGNTIYF	TGTGCCAGCAGACAAGATCCGGGACAGGGGGCTGGAAACACCATATATTTT
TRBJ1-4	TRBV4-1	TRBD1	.	CASSQGQGDNEKLFF	TGCGCCAGCAGCCAGGGACAGGGGGATAATGAAAAACTGTTTTTT
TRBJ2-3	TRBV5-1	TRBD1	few	CASSEQGSDTQYF	TGCGCCAGCAGCGAACAGGGGTCAGATACGCAGTATTTT
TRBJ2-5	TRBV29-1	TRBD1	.	CSGEDRGNKETQYF	TGCAGCGGTGAGGACAGGGGGAACAAAGAGACCCAGTACTTC
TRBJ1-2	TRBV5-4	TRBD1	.	CASSPTLGTGGGYTF	TGTGCCAGCAGCCCAACCCTTGGGACAGGGGGTGGCTACACCTTC
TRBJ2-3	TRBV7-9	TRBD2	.	CASSPTSDTQYF	TGTGCCAGCAGCCCGACTAGCGATACGCAGTATTTT
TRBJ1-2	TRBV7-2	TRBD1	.	CASSSRSGGNYGYTF	TGTGCCAGCAGCTCCCGTTCAGGGGGTAACTATGGCTACACCTTC
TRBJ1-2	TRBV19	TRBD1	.	CASSKGTGGGYTF	TGTGCCAGTAGTAAAGGGACAGGAGGCGGCTACACCTTC
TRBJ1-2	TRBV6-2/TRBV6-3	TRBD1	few	CASSYSILPGQASF	TGTGCCAGCAGTTACTCGATCCTACCAGGACAGGCCTCCTTC
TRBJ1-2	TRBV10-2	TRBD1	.	CASSESITRGQSYGYTF	TGCGCCAGCAGTGAGTCCATTACAAGGGGGCAGAGCTATGGCTACACCTTC
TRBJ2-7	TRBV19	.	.	CASSMIGTPREQYF	TGTGCCAGTAGTATGATAGGGACTCCCCGGGAGCAGTACTTC
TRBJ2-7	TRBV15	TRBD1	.	CATSRDRSSSYEQYF	TGTGCCACCAGCCGGGACAGGTCCAGCTCCTACGAGCAGTACTTC
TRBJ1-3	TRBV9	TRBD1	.	CASSGGQGAGSGNTIYF	TGTGCCAGCAGCGGGGGACAGGGGGCAGGCTCTGGAAACACCATATATTTT
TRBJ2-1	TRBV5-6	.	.	CASSLGGPWYYNEQFF	TGTGCCAGCAGCTTGGGGGGGCCATGGTACTACAATGAGCAGTTCTTC
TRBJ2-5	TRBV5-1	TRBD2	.	CASSLLAGGSGTQYF	TGCGCCAGCAGCTTACTAGCGGGGGGGAGCGGGACCCAGTACTTC
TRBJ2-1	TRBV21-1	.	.	CASSKLRTSEIPPSYNEQFF	TGTGCCAGCAGCAAATTGAGGACTAGCGAAATCCCCCCCTCCTACAATGAGCAGTTCTTC
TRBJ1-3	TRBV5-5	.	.	CASSFGGAAGNTIYF	TGTGCCAGCAGCTTTGGGGGGGCTGCGGGAAACACCATATATTTT
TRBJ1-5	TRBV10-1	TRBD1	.	CASSKGQLSNQPQHF	TGCGCCAGCAGCAAGGGACAGCTGAGCAATCAGCCCCAGCATTTT
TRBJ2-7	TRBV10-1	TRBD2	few	CASSESRLAGRGYEQYF	TGCGCCAGCAGTGAGTCGAGACTAGCGGGAAGAGGGTACGAGCAGTACTTC
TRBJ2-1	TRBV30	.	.	CAWNTKGEFNEQFF	TGTGCCTGGAATACCAAGGGGGAGTTTAATGAGCAGTTCTTC
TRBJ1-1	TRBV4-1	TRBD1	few	CASSPGTGVMGTEAFF	TGCGCCAGCAGCCCCGGGACAGGGGTCATGGGCACTGAAGCTTTCTTT
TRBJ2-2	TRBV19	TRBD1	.	CASGQGTNTGELFF	TGTGCCAGCGGACAGGGGACGAACACCGGGGAGCTGTTTTTT
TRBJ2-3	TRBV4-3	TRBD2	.	CASSQVAGARDTQYF	TGCGCCAGCAGCCAGGTAGCGGGAGCACGGGATACGCAGTATTTT
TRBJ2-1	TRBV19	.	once	CASSTGTLLSYNEQFF	TGTGCCAGTAGTACAGGGACTCTCCTTTCCTACAATGAGCAGTTCTTC
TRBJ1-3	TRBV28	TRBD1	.	CASSPGGSGNTIYF	TGTGCCAGCAGCCCAGGGGGCTCTGGAAACACCATATATTTT